This TCR beta chain was sequenced during a study of blood T cell repertoires in COVID-19. The CDR3 runs to 15 residues. Trimming at V came to 6 bases and at J to 4 bases, leaving 6 bases not matched to a gene. Germline assignment: CDR1 MNHEY and CDR2 SVGAGI. Sequencing used immunoSEQ multiplex PCR; TCRdb keeps in-frame clones, though not all of them. The table lists 65,000 to 80,000 clones, 87% of them singletons. Specimen: peripheral blood. This TCR came from a middle-aged man with active COVID-19. The chain employs TRBV6-5 and TRBJ2-1, with 10 positions matching TRBD1. The DNA of the CDR3 is TGTGCCAGCAGCACGGACAGGGGGGAATACAATGAGCAGTTCTTC. It is translated as CASSTDRGEYNEQFF.